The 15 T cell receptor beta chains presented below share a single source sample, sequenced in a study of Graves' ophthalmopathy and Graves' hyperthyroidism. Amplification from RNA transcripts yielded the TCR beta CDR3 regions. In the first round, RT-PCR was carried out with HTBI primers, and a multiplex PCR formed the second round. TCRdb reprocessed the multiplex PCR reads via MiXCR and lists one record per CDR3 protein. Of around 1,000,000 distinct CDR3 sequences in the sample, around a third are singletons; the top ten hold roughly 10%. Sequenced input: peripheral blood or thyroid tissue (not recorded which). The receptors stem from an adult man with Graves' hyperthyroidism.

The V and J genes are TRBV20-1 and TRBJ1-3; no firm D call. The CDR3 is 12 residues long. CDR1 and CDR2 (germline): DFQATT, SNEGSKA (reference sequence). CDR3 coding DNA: TGCCAAAAGAGGGATACTGGAAACACCATATATTTT. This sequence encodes CQKRDTGNTIYF.

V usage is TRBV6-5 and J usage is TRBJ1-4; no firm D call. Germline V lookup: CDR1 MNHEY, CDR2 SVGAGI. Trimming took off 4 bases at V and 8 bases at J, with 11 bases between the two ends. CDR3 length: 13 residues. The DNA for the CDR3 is TGTGCCAGCAGTTGGTCTAGTCGAGAAAAACTGTTTTTT. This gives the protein CASSWSSREKLFF.

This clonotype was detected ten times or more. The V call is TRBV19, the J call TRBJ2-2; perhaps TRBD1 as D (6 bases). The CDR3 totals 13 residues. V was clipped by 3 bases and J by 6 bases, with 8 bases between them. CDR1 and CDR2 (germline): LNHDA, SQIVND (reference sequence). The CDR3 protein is CASSIRGAGELFF. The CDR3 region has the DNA TGTGCCAGTAGTATCAGGGGAGCCGGGGAGCTGTTTTTT.

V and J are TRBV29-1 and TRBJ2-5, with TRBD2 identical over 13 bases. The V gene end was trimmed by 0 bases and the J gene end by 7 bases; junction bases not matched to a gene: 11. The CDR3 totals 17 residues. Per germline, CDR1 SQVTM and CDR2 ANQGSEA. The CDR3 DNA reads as TGCAGCGTTGAAGAGCTAACTAGCGGGAGGGCCGGGGCGACCCAGTACTTC. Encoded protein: CSVEELTSGRAGATQYF.

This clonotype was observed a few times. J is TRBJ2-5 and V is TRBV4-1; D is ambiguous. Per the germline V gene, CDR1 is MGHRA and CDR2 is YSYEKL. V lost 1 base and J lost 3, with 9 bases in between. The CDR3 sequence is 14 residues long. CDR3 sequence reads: CASSQVGPKETQYF. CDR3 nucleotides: TGCGCCAGCAGCCAAGTTGGACCAAAAGAGACCCAGTACTTC.

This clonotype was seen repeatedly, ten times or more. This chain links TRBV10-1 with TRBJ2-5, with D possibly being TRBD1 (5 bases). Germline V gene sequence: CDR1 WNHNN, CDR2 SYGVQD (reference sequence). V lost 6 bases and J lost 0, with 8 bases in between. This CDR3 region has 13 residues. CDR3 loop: CASRKDNQETQYF. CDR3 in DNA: TGCGCCAGCAGAAAGGACAACCAAGAGACCCAGTACTTC.

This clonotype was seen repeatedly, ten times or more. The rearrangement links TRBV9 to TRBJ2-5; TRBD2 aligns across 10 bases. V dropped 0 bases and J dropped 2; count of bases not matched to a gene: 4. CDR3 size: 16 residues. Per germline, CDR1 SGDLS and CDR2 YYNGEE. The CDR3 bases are TGTGCCAGCAGCGTAGGTGGGACTAGCGCTCAAGAGACCCAGTACTTC. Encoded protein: CASSVGGTSAQETQYF.

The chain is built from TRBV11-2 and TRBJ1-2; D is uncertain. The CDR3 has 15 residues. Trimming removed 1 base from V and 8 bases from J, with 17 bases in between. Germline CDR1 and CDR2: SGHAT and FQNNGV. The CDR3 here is CASSLVGSGSAGYTF. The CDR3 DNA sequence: TGTGCCAGCAGCTTAGTTGGGTCAGGCTCGGCCGGCTACACCTTC.

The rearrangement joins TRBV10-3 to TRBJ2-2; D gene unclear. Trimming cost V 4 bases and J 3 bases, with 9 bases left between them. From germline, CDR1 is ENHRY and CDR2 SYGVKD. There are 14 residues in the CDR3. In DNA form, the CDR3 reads TGTGCCATCAGTGCGGCTATGGACACCGGGGAGCTGTTTTTT. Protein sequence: CAISAAMDTGELFF.

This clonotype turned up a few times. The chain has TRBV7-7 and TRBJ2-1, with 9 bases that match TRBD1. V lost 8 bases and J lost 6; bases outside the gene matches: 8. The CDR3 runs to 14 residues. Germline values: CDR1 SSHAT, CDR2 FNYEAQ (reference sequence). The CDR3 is CASAGTGSSNEQFF. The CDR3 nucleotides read TGTGCCAGCGCCGGGACAGGGAGTTCCAATGAGCAGTTCTTC.

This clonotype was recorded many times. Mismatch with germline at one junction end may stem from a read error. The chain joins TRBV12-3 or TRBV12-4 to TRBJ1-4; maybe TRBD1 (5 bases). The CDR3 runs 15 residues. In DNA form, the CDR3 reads TGTGCCAGCAGCTTAGGGACTACCACTAATGAAAAACTGTTTTTT. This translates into CASSLGTTTNEKLFF.

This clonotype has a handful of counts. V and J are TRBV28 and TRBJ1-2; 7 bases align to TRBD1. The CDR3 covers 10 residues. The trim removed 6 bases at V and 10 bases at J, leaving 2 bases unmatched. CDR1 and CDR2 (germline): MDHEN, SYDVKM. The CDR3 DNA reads TGTGCCAGCAGGGACAGGATCTACACCTTC. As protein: CASRDRIYTF.

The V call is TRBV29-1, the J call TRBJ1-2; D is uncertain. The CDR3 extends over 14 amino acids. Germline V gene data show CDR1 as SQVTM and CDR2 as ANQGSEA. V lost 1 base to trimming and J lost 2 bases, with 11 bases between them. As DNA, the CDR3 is TGCAGCGTTGAAGGTTCGGGAGACAACTATGGCTACACCTTC. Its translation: CSVEGSGDNYGYTF.

CDR3 loop: CAISDEGLLQETQYF. The DNA for the CDR3 is TGTGCCATCAGTGATGAAGGACTACTGCAAGAGACCCAGTACTTC. The chain recombines TRBV10-3 with TRBJ2-5; a weak D match, TRBD2 (6 bases). CDR1 is ENHRY and CDR2 is SYGVKD in the germline V gene. This CDR3 is built from 15 residues. V was clipped by 3 bases and J by 2 bases, with 13 bases between them.

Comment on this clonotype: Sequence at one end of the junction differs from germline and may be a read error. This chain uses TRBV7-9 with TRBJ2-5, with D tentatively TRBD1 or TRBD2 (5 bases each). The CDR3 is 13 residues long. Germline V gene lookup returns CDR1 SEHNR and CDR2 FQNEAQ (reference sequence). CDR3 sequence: CASSTRGWETQYF. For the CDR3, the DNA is TGCGCCAGCAGCACCCGGGGCTGGGAGACCCAGTACTTC.